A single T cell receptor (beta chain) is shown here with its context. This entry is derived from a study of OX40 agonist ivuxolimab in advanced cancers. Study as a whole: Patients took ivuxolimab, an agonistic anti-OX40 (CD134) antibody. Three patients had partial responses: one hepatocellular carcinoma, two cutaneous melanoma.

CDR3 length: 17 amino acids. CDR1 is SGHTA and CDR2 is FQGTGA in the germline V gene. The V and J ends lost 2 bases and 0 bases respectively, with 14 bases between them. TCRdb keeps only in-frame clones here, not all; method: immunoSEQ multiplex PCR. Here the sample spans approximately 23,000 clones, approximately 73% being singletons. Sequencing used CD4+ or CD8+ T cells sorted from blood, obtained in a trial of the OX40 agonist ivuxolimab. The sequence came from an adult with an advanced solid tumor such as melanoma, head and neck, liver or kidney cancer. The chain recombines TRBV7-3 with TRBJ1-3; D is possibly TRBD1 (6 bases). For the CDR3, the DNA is TGTGCCAGCAGCTTAGTGGCAGGGGACTACTCTGGAAACACCATATATTTT. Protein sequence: CASSLVAGDYSGNTIYF.